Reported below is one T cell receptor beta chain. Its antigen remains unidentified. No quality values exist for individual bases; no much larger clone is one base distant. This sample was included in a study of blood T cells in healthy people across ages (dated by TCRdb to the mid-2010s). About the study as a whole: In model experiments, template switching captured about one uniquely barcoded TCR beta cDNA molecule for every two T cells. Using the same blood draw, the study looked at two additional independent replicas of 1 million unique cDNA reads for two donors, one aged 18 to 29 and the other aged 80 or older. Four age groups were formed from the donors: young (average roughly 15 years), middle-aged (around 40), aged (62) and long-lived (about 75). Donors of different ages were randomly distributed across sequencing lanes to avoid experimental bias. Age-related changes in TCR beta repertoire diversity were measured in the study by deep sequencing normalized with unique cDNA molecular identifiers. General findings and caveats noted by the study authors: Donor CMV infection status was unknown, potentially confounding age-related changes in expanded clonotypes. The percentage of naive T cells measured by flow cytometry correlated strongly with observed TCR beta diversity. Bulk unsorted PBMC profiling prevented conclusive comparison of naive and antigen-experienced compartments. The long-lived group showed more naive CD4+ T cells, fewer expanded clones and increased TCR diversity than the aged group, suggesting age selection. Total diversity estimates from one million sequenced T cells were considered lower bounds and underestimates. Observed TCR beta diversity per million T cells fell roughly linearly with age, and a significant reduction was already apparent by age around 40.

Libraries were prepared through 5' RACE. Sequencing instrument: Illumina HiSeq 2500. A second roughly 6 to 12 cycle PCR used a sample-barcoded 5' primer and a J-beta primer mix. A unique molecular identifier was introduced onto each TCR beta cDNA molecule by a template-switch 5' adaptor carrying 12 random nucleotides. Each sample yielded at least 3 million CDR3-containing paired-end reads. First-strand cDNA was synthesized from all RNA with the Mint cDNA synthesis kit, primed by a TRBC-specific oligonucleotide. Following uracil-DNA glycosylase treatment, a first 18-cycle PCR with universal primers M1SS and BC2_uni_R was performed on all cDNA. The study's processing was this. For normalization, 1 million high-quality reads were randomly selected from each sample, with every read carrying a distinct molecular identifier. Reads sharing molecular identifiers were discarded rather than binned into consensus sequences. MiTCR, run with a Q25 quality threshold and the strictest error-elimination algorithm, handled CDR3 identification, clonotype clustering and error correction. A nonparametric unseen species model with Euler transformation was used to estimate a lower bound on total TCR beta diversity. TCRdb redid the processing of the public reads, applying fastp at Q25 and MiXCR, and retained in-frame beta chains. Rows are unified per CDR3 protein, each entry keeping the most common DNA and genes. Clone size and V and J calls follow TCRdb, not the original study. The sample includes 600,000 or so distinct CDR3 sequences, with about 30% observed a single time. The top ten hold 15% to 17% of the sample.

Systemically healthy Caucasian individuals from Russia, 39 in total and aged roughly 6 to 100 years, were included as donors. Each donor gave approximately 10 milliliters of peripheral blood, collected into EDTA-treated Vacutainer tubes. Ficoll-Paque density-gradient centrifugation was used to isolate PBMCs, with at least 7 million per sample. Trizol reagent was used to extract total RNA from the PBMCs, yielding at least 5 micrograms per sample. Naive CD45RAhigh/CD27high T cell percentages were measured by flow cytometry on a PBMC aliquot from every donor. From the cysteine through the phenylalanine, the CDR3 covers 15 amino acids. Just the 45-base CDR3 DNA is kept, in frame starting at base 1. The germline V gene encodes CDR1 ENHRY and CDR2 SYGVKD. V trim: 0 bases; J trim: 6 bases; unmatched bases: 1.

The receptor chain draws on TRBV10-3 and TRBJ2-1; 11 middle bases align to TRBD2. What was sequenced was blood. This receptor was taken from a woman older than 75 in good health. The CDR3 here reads CAISESLAGGNEQFF. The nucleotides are TGTGCCATCAGTGAGTCTCTAGCGGGAGGCAATGAGCAGTTCTTC.